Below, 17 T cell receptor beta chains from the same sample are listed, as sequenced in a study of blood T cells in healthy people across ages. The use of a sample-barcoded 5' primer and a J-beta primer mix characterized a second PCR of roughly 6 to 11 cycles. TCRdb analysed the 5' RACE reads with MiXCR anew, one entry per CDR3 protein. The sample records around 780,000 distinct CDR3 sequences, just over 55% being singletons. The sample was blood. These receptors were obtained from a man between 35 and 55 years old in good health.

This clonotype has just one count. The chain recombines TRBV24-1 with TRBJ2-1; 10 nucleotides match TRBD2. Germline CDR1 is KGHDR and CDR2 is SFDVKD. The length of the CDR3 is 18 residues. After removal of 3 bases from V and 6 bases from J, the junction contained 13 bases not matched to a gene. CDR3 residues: CATSDPVSGRSELNEQFF. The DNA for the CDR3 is TGTGCCACCAGTGATCCGGTTAGCGGGAGGTCCGAACTCAATGAGCAGTTCTTC.

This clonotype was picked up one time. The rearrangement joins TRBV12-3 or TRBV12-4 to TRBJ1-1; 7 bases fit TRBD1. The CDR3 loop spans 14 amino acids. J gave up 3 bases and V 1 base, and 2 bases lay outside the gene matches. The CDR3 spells CASSLGRGYTEAFF. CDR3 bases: TGTGCCAGCAGTTTAGGCAGGGGGTACACTGAAGCTTTCTTT.

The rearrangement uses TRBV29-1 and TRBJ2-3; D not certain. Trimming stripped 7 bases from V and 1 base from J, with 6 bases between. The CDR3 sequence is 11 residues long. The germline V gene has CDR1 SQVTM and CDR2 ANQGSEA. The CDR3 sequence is CSERRTDTQYF. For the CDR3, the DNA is TGCAGCGAGCGACGCACAGATACGCAGTATTTT.

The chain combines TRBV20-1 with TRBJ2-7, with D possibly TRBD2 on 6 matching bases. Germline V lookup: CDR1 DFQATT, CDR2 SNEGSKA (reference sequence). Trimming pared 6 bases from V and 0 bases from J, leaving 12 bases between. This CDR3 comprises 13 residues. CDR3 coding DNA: TGCAGTGCCCGCCCCGGGAGCTCCTACGAGCAGTACTTC. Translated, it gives CSARPGSSYEQYF.

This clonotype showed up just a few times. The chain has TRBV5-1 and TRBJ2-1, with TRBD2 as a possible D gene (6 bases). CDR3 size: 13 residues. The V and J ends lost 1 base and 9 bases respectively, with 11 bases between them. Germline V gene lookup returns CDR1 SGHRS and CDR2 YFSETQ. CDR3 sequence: CASSLIGGTEQFF. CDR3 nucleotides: TGCGCCAGCAGCTTGATCGGAGGGACTGAGCAGTTCTTC.

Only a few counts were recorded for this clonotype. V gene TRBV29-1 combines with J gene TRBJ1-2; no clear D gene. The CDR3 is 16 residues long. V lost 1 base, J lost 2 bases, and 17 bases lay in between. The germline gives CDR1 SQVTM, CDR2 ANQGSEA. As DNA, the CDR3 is TGCAGCGTTGAAGCCCCGGATCCGGGTCGGAACTATGGCTACACCTTC. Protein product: CSVEAPDPGRNYGYTF.

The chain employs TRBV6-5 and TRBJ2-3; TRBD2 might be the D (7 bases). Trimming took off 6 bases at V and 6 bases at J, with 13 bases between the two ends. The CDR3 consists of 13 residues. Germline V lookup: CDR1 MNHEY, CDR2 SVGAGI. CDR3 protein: CASSEGEGDTQYF. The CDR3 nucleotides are TGTGCCAGCAGCGAGGGGGAGGGGGATACGCAGTATTTT.

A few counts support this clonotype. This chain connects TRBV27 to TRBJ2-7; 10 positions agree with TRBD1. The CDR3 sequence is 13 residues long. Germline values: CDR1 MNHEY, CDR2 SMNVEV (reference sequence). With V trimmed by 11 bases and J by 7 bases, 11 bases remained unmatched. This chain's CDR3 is CASELPGQGEQYF. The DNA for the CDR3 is TGTGCCTCCGAGTTACCGGGACAGGGGGAGCAGTACTTC.

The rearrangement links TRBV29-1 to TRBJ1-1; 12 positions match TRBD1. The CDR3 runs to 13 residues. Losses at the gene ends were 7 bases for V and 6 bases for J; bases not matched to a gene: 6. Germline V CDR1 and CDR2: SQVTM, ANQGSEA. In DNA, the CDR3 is TGCAGCGCCGAGGGACAGGGGGCCTCTGAAGCTTTCTTT. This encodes CSAEGQGASEAFF. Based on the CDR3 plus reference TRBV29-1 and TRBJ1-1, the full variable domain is SAVISQKPSRDICQRGTSLTIQCQVDSQVTMMFWYRQQPGQSLTLIATANQGSEATYESGFVIDKFPISRPNLTFSTLTVSNMSPEDSSIYLCSAEGQGASEAFFGQGTRLTVV.

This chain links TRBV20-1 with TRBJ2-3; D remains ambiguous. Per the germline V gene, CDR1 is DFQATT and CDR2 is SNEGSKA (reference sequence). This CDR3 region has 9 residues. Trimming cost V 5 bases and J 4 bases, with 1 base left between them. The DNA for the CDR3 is TGCAGTGCTGCAGATACGCAGTATTTT. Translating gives CSAADTQYF.

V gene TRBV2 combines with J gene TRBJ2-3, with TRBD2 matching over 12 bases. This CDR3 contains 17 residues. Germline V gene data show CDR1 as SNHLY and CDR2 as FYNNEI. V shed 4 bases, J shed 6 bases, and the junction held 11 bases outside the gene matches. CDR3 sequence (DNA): TGTGCCAGCAGTGGTCGGACTAGCGGGGACCGAGGGGATACGCAGTATTTT. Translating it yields CASSGRTSGDRGDTQYF.

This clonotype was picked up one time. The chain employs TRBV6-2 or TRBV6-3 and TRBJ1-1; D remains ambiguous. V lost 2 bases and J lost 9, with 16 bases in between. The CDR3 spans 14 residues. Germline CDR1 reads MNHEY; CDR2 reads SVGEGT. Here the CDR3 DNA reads TGTGCCAGCAGTTACGCCCCGGGCAGCCTCAAAGCTTTCTTT. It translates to CASSYAPGSLKAFF.

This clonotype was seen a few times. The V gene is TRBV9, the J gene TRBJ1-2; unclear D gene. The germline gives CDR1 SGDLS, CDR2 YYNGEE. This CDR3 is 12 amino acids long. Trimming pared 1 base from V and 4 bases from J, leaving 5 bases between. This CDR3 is CASSVPSYGYTF. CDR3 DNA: TGTGCCAGCAGCGTACCCAGCTATGGCTACACCTTC.

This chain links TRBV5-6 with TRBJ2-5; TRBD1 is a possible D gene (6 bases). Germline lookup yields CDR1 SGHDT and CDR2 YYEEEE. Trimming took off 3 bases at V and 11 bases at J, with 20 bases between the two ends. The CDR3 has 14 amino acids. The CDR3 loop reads CASSYWGQWGEQYF. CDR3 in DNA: TGTGCCAGCAGCTACTGGGGGCAGTGGGGTGAGCAGTACTTC.

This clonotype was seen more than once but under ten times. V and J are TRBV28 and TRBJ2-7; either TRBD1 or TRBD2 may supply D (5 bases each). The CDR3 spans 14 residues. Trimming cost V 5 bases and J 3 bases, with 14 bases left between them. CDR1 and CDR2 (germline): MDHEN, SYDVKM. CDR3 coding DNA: TGTGCCAGCAGTGCCGGGGCCGGGATCTACGAGCAGTACTTC. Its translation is CASSAGAGIYEQYF.

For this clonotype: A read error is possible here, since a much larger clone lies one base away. The CDR3, as DNA: TGTGCCAGCAGCGTCCCGACAAGTTTGACCCAGTTCTTC. It is translated as CASSVPTSLTQFF. The chain uses TRBV11-3 and TRBJ2-1; D is uncertain. The germline V and J ends were trimmed by 5 bases and 13 bases, with 18 bases remaining between them. Germline V lookup: CDR1 SGHNT, CDR2 YENEEA. The CDR3 covers 13 residues. The variable domain in full, with the rest retrieved from reference TRBV11-3 and TRBJ2-1, is EAGVVQSPRYKIIEKKQPVAFWCNPISGHNTLYWYLQNLGQGPELLIRYENEEAVDDSQLPKDRFSAERLKGVDSTLKIQPAELGDSAVYLCASSVPTSLTQFFGPGTRLTVL.

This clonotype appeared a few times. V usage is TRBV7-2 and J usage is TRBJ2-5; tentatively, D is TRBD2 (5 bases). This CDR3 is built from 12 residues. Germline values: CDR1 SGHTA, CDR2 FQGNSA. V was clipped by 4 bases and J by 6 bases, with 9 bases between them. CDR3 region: CASSSGWKTQYF. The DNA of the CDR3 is TGTGCCAGCAGCTCGGGGTGGAAGACCCAGTACTTC.